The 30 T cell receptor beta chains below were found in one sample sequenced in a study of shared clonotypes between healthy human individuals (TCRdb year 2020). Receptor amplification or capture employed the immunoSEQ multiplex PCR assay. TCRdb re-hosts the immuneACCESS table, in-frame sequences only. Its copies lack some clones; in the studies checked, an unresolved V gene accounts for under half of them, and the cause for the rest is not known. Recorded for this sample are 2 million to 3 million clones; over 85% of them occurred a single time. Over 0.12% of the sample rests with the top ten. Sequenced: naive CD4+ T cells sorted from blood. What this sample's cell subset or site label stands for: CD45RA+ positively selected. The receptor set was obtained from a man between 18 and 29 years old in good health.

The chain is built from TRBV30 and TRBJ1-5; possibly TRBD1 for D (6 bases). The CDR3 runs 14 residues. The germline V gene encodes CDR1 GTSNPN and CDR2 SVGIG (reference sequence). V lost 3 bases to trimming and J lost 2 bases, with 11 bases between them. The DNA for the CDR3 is TGTGCCTGGAGGGGTCCAGGGGGCAATCAGCCCCAGCATTTT. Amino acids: CAWRGPGGNQPQHF.

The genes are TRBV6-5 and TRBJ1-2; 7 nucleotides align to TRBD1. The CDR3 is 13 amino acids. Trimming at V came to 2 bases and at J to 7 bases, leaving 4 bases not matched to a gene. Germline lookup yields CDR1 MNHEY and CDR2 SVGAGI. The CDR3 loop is CASSYDRAGGYTF. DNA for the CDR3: TGTGCCAGCAGTTACGACAGGGCTGGTGGCTACACCTTC.

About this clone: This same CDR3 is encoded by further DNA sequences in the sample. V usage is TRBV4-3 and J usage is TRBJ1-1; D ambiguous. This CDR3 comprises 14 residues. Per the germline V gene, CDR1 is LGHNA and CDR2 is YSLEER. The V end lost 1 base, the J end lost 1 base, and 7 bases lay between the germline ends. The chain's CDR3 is CASSQVGKNTEAFF. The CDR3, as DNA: TGCGCCAGCAGCCAAGTGGGGAAGAACACTGAAGCTTTCTTT.

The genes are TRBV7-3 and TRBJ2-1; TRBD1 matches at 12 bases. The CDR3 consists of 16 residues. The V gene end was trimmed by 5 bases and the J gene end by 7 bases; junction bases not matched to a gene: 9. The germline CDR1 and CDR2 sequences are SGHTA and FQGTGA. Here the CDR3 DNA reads TGTGCCAGCAGCCTCCTACCGGGACAGGGGGCAAATGAGCAGTTCTTC. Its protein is CASSLLPGQGANEQFF.

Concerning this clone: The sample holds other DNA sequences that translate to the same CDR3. The CDR3 reads CASSLDHYEQYF. For the CDR3, the DNA is TGTGCCAGCAGCTTAGATCATTACGAGCAGTACTTC. J is TRBJ2-7 and V is TRBV7-2, with no clear D. This CDR3 is built from 12 residues. Per germline, CDR1 SGHTA and CDR2 FQGNSA. The germline V and J ends were trimmed by 1 base and 4 bases, with 5 bases remaining between them.

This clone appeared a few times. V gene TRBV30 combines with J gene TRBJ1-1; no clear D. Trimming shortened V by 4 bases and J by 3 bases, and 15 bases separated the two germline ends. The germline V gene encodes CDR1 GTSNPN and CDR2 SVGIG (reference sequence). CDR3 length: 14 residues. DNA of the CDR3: TGTGCCTGGAAGCCTTGGACGGATTACACTGAAGCTTTCTTT. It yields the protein CAWKPWTDYTEAFF.

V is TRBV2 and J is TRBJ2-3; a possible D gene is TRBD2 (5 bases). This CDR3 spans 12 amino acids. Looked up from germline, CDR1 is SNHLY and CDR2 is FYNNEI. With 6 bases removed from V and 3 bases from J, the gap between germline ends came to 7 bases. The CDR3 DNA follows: TGTGCCAGCAGGGACTTTACAGATACGCAGTATTTT. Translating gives CASRDFTDTQYF.

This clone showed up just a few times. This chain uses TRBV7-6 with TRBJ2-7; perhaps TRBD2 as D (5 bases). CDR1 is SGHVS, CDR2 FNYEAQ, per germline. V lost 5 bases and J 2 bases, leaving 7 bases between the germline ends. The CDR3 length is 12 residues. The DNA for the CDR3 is TGTGCCAGCAGCCCCGGGGCCTACGAGCAGTACTTC. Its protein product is CASSPGAYEQYF. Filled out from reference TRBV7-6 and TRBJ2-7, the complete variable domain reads GAGVSQSPRYKVTKRGQDVALRCDPISGHVSLYWYRQALGQGPEFLTYFNYEAQQDKSGLPNDRFSAERPEGSISTLTIQRTEQRDSAMYRCASSPGAYEQYFGPGTRLTVT.

This chain's CDR3 is CASSVGAGTGELFF. CDR3 sequence (DNA): TGTGCCAGCAGCGTGGGGGCCGGCACCGGGGAGCTGTTTTTT. The genes are TRBV5-4 and TRBJ2-2; D perhaps matches TRBD1 (6 bases). Deletions cut 4 bases from V and 4 bases from J, with 11 bases between. The germline gives CDR1 SGHNT, CDR2 YYREEE (reference sequence). The CDR3 sequence is 14 residues long. Full variable domain (outside the CDR3, taken from reference TRBV5-4 and TRBJ2-2): ETGVTQSPTHLIKTRGQQVTLRCSSQSGHNTVSWYQQALGQGPQFIFQYYREEENGRGNFPPRFSGLQFPNYSSELNVNALELDDSALYLCASSVGAGTGELFFGEGSRLTVL.

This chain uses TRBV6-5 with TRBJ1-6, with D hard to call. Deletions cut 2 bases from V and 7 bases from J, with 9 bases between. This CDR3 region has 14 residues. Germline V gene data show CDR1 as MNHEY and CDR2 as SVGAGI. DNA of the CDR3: TGTGCCAGCAGTTACGGTCAGCTAAATTCACCCCTCCACTTT. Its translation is CASSYGQLNSPLHF.

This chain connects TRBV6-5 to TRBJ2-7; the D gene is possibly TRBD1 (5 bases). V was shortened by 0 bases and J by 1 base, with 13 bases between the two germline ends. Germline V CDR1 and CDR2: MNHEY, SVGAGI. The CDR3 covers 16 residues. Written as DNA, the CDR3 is TGTGCCAGCAGTTACTCCGGCAGGGTGATATCCTACGAGCAGTACTTC. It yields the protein CASSYSGRVISYEQYF.

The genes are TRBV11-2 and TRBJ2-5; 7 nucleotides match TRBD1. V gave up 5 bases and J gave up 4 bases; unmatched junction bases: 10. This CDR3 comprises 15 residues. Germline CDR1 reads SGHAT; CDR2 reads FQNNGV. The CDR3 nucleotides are TGTGCCAGCAGCCACGACTGGGGACAGATAGAGACCCAGTACTTC. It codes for CASSHDWGQIETQYF.

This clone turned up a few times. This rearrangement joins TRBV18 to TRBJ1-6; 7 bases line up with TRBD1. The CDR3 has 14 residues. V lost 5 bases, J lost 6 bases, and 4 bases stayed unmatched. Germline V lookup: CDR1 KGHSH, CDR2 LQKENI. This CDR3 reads CASSVDRANSPLHF. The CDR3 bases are TGTGCCAGCTCAGTCGACAGGGCTAATTCACCCCTCCACTTT.

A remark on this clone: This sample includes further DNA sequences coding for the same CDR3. The CDR3 here is CASSRRGGQETQYF. The DNA for the CDR3 is TGTGCCAGCAGTCGGCGGGGCGGCCAAGAGACCCAGTACTTC. The chain employs TRBV6-5 and TRBJ2-5; maybe TRBD2 (6 bases). This CDR3 is built from 14 residues. Germline V CDR1 and CDR2: MNHEY, SVGAGI. V was trimmed by 5 bases and J by 1 base, leaving 11 bases between them.

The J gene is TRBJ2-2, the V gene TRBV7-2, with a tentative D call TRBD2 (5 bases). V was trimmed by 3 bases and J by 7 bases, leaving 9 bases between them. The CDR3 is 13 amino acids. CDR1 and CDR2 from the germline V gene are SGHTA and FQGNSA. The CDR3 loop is CASSFTGIGELFF. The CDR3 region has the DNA TGTGCCAGCAGCTTCACGGGAATCGGGGAGCTGTTTTTT.

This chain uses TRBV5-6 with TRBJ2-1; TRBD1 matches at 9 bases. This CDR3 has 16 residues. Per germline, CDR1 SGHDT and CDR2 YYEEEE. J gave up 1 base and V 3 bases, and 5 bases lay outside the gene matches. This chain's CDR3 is CASSSDRGRSYNEQFF. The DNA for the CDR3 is TGTGCCAGCAGCTCGGACAGGGGAAGGTCCTACAATGAGCAGTTCTTC.

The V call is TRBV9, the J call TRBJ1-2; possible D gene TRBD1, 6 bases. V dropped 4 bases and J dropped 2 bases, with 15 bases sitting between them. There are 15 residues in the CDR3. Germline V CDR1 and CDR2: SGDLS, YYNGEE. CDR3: CASSSQGFLNYGYTF. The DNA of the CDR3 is TGTGCCAGCAGCTCCCAGGGGTTCTTGAACTATGGCTACACCTTC.

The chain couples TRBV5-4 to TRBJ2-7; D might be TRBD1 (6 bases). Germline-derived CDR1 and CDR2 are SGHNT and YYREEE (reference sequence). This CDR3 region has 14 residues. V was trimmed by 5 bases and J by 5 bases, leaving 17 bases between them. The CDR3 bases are TGTGCCAGCAGTCAAGGGGGTGTCAGGGACGAGCAGTACTTC. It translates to CASSQGGVRDEQYF. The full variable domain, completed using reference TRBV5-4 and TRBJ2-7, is ETGVTQSPTHLIKTRGQQVTLRCSSQSGHNTVSWYQQALGQGPQFIFQYYREEENGRGNFPPRFSGLQFPNYSSELNVNALELDDSALYLCASSQGGVRDEQYFGPGTRLTVT.

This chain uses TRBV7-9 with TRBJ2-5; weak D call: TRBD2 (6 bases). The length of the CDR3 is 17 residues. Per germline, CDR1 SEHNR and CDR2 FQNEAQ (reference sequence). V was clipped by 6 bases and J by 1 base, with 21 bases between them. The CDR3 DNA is TGTGCCAGCAGTCTCGGGGCGGCTAGCGATACCCAAGAGACCCAGTACTTC. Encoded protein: CASSLGAASDTQETQYF.

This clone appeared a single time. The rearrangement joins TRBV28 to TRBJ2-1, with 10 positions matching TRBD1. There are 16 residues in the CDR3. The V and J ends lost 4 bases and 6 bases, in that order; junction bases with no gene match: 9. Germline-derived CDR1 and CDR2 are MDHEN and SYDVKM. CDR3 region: CASSSPGTGDRNEQFF. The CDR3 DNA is TGTGCCAGCAGTTCTCCGGGGACAGGGGATCGCAATGAGCAGTTCTTC.

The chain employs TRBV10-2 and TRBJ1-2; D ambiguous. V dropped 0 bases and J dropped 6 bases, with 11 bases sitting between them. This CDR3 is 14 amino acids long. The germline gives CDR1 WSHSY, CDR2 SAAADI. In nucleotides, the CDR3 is TGCGCCAGCAGTGAGTCTCCCGGGCGCCATGGCTACACCTTC. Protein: CASSESPGRHGYTF.

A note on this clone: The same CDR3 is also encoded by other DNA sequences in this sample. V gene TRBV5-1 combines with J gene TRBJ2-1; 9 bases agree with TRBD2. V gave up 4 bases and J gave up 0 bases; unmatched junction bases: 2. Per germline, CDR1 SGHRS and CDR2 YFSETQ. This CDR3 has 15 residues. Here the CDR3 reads CASSPTSGSYNEQFF. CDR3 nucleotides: TGCGCCAGCAGCCCGACTAGCGGCTCCTACAATGAGCAGTTCTTC.

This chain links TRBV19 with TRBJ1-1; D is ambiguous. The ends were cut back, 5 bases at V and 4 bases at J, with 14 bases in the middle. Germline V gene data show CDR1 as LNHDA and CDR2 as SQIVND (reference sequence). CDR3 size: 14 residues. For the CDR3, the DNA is TGTGCCAGTAGTCTACCGACTGGTGGCACTGAAGCTTTCTTT. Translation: CASSLPTGGTEAFF.

CDR3 region: CASSLVESSGNTIYF. The CDR3 nucleotides read TGCGCCAGCAGCCTTGTAGAGAGCTCTGGAAACACCATATATTTT. The chain carries TRBV4-1 and TRBJ1-3; D ambiguous. Germline values: CDR1 MGHRA, CDR2 YSYEKL. The CDR3 consists of 15 residues. Between the trimmed V and J ends, which lost 4 bases and 0 bases, there was a span of 10 bases.

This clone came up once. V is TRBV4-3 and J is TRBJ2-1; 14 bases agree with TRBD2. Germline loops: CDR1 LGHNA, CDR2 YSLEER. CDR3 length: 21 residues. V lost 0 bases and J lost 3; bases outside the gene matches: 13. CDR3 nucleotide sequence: TGCGCCAGCAGCCAAGATAGGACGGGGGGACTAGCGGGAGCCCACTACAATGAGCAGTTCTTC. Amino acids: CASSQDRTGGLAGAHYNEQFF.

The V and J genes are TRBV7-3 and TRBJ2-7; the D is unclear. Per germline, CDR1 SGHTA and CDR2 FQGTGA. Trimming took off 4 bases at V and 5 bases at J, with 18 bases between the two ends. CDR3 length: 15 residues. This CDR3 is CASSSPGRREDEQYF. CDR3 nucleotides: TGTGCCAGCAGCTCCCCAGGTCGAAGAGAGGACGAGCAGTACTTC.

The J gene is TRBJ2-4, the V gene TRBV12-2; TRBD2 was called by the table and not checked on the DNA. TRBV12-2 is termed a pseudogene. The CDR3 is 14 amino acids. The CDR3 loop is CASRPTSPKNIQYF. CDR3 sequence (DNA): TGTGCAAGTCGCCCGACTAGTCCCAAAAACATTCAGTACTTC.

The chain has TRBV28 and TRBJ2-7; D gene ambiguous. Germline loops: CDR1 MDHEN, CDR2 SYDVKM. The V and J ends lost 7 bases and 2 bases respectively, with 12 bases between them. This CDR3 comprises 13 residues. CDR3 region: CASTGPEAYEQYF. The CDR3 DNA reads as TGTGCCAGCACCGGACCTGAGGCCTACGAGCAGTACTTC.

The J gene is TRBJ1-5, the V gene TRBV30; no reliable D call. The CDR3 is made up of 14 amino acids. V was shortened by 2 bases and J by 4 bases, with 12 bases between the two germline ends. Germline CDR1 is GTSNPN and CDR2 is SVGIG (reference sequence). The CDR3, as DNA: TGTGCCTGGAGTCAAGGGTCTTTTAATCAGCCCCAGCATTTT. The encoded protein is CAWSQGSFNQPQHF.

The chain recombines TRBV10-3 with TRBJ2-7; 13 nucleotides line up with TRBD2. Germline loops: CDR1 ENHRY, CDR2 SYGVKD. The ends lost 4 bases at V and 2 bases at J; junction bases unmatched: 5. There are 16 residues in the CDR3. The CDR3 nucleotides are TGTGCCATCAGTGGAGGGACTAGCGGGACCCCCTACGAGCAGTACTTC. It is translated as CAISGGTSGTPYEQYF.